This paragraph reports one TCR beta chain. The source of the sample is a study of control samples from healthy donors and cancer patients. Germline V lookup: CDR1 MGHRA, CDR2 YSYEKL. The CDR3 loop spans 14 amino acids. V was clipped by 1 base and J by 7 bases, with 10 bases between them. Here immunoSEQ multiplex PCR was the method, and the copy in TCRdb shows in-frame clones only, minus some. The table has fewer than 150,000 clones, 80% to 95% seen once. This chain uses TRBV4-1 with TRBJ1-4, with D maybe TRBD1 (6 bases). This TCR was sampled from a man between 18 and 35 years old in good health. The material sequenced was blood. The CDR3 DNA reads TGCGCCAGCAGCCAAGCTGGGGACACTGAAAAACTGTTTTTT. Its translation: CASSQAGDTEKLFF.